These 9 T cell receptor beta chains share one sample of origin, sequenced in a study of blood T cell repertoires in COVID-19. Method: immunoSEQ multiplex PCR; TCRdb's copy keeps in-frame clones and lacks some. This table has about 240,000 clones, around 85% appearing once. Sequences were obtained from PBMCs or T cells enriched from blood (not recorded which). The receptors come from a woman between 40 and 50 years old with acute COVID-19.

This rearrangement joins TRBV27 to TRBJ2-1; 9 positions match TRBD1. The junction had 10 bases not matched to a gene; V was cut back by 4 bases and J by 6 bases. CDR3 length: 16 amino acids. CDR1 is MNHEY, CDR2 SMNVEV, per germline (reference sequence). DNA of the CDR3: TGTGCCAGCAGTTCCCCCGGGACAGGGATCCGCAATGAGCAGTTCTTC. It codes for CASSSPGTGIRNEQFF.

The chain carries TRBV18 and TRBJ1-2; no definite D call. CDR3 length: 14 residues. The V gene lost 3 bases and the J gene lost 0 bases, with 8 bases spanning the gap. From germline, CDR1 is KGHSH and CDR2 LQKENI. This CDR3 is CASSPSGANYGYTF. The CDR3 DNA follows: TGTGCCAGCTCACCGTCGGGAGCTAACTATGGCTACACCTTC.

The V and J genes are TRBV10-2 and TRBJ2-1, with 9 bases that match TRBD2. The CDR3 is 15 residues long. The J segment lost 0 bases and the V segment lost 8 bases, leaving 5 bases of the junction unmatched. The germline V gene has CDR1 WSHSY and CDR2 SAAADI. The DNA of the CDR3 is TGCGCCAGCCGATTAGCGGGGGTCTCCTACAATGAGCAGTTCTTC. Its translation: CASRLAGVSYNEQFF.

This clone has just one count. The rearrangement links TRBV25-1 to TRBJ2-2; 11 positions agree with TRBD2. V was pared by 6 bases and J by 8 bases, with 2 bases of the junction left unmatched. The V gene's germline CDR1 is MGHDK and CDR2 SYGVNS. This CDR3 has 13 residues. The chain's CDR3 is CASRGLAGGELFF. CDR3 DNA: TGTGCCAGCAGAGGACTAGCGGGTGGGGAGCTGTTTTTT.

V and J are TRBV7-8 and TRBJ1-2; tentatively, D is TRBD1 (5 bases). Trimming pared 5 bases from V and 14 bases from J, leaving 18 bases between. Germline CDR1 reads SGHVS; CDR2 reads FQNEAQ. The length of the CDR3 is 12 residues. CDR3 in amino acids: CASSPAPGGETF. DNA of the CDR3: TGTGCCAGCAGCCCGGCCCCCGGGGGGGAAACCTTC.

The chain carries TRBV5-1 and TRBJ2-1, with D perhaps matching TRBD1 (6 bases). V was shortened by 4 bases and J by 5 bases, with 19 bases between the two germline ends. The germline gives CDR1 SGHRS, CDR2 YFSETQ. CDR3 length: 16 residues. The chain's CDR3 is CASSSPDRARDNEQFF. In nucleotides, the CDR3 is TGCGCCAGCAGCAGTCCGGACAGAGCTCGGGACAATGAGCAGTTCTTC.

The V and J genes are TRBV18 and TRBJ2-1; a weak D match, TRBD1 (5 bases). Germline V gene data show CDR1 as KGHSH and CDR2 as LQKENI. The CDR3 has 17 residues. Trimming took 3 bases from V and 0 from J, leaving 15 bases between them. In nucleotides, the CDR3 is TGTGCCAGCTCACCGATACCAGGACACCTCTCCTACAATGAGCAGTTCTTC. This encodes CASSPIPGHLSYNEQFF.

The chain couples TRBV5-1 to TRBJ2-1; 8 nucleotides match TRBD2. Losses at the gene ends were 5 bases for V and 5 bases for J; bases not matched to a gene: 6. The V gene's germline CDR1 is SGHRS and CDR2 YFSETQ. The CDR3 totals 14 residues. Written as DNA, the CDR3 is TGCGCCAGCAGAGCGGCTAGCGGGCACAATGAGCAGTTCTTC. Protein product: CASRAASGHNEQFF. Full variable domain (missing parts from reference TRBV5-1 and TRBJ2-1): KAGVTQTPRYLIKTRGQQVTLSCSPISGHRSVSWYQQTPGQGLQFLFEYFSETQRNKGNFPGRFSGRQFSNSRSEMNVSTLELGDSALYLCASRAASGHNEQFFGPGTRLTVL.

The chain carries TRBV29-1 and TRBJ2-3; a weak D match, TRBD2 (6 bases). Germline V gives CDR1 SQVTM, CDR2 ANQGSEA. The CDR3 has 15 residues. The V end was cut by 2 bases, the J end by 6 bases, with 18 bases between. CDR3: CSVEPNSGVVDTQYF. The DNA of the CDR3 is TGCAGCGTTGAACCGAATAGCGGCGTGGTGGATACGCAGTATTTT.